This entry concerns a single T cell receptor (beta chain). Those enrolled, adults aged about 18 to 89 years, came from 20 to 25 US areas. In Cohort 3, a recovered donor had either two negative PCRs, clearance, or symptom resolution. The sample comes from a study of blood T cell repertoires in COVID-19. Study details: COVID-19 samples collected from the United States, Italy and Spain covered acute and convalescent phases.

Germline V gene lookup returns CDR1 MDHEN and CDR2 SYDVKM. The CDR3 runs 16 residues. After removal of 6 bases from V and 8 bases from J, the junction contained 13 bases not matched to a gene. Per the study methods: By means of reference gene primer amplification, nucleated cell counts were estimated. Assay used: immunoSEQ multiplex PCR; TCRdb lists only in-frame clones, some missing. V and J calls plus clone size are reproduced from that table; the DNA served to infer D and trimming. The top ten hold 0.95% to 1.3% of the sample, which has hundreds of thousands of clones, roughly nine tenths seen once.

The clonotype comes from a man aged 25-40 years who had recovered from COVID-19. Sample: PBMCs or T cells enriched from blood (not recorded which). The chain couples TRBV28 to TRBJ1-4, with 9 positions matching TRBD1. CDR3 DNA sequence: TGTGCCAGCAGGTACCACCCCGGGACAGGGAAAGAAAAACTGTTTTTT. It is translated as CASRYHPGTGKEKLFF.